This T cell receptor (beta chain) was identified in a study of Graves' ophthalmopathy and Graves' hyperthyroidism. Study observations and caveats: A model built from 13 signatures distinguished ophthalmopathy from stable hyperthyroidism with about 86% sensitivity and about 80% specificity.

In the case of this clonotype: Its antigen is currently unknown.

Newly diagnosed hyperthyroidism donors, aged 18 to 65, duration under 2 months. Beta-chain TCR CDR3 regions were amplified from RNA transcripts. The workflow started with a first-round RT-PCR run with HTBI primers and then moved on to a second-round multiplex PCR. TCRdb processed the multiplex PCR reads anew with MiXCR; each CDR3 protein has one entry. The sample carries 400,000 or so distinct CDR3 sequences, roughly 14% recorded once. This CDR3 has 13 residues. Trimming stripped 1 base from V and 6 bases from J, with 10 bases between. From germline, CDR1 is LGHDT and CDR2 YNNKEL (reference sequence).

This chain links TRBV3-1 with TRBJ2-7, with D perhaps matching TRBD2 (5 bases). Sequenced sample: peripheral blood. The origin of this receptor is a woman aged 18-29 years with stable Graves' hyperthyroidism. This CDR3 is CASSQGGAAEQYF. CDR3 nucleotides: TGTGCCAGCAGCCAAGGTGGAGCGGCCGAGCAGTACTTC.